A single sample gave rise to the 12 T cell receptor beta chains below, sequenced in a study of cytomegalovirus exposure and HLA in healthy donors. The PCR made use of 60 Vbeta and 13 Jbeta primers. Produced via immunoSEQ multiplex PCR; TCRdb's table is partial and in-frame only. Counted here are approximately 180,000 clones, 77% occurring once; the ten biggest clones make up about 3.8%. The sequencing sample was made of PBMCs. The receptor source for this set is an older woman in good health and CMV-seropositive.

The V gene is TRBV5-1, the J gene TRBJ2-7; a weak D match, TRBD1 (6 bases). Per germline, CDR1 SGHRS and CDR2 YFSETQ. This CDR3 contains 15 residues. Trimming took 2 bases from V and 3 from J, leaving 15 bases between them. CDR3 region: CASSFDSTGNYEQYF. CDR3 nucleotides: TGCGCCAGCAGCTTTGACTCTACAGGGAACTACGAGCAGTACTTC.

CDR3 sequence reads: CAWNTGWGVVNTEAFF. DNA for the CDR3: TGTGCCTGGAACACAGGGTGGGGAGTGGTGAACACTGAAGCTTTCTTT. V usage is TRBV30 and J usage is TRBJ1-1; possible D gene TRBD1, 6 bases. The V gene's germline CDR1 is GTSNPN and CDR2 SVGIG (reference sequence). The CDR3 covers 16 residues. Deletions cut 4 bases from V and 0 bases from J, with 18 bases between.

This clone was seen a few times. V and J are TRBV1 and TRBJ1-1. TRBV1 is a pseudogene segment. The CDR3 consists of 17 residues. The CDR3: CTSSQESGSGVNTEAFF. DNA for the CDR3: TGCACCAGCAGCCAAGAATCGGGGTCCGGAGTGAACACTGAAGCTTTCTTT.

There are a few counts of this clone. V is TRBV30 and J is TRBJ2-7; TRBD2 might be the D (6 bases). V dropped 0 bases and J dropped 2 bases, with 8 bases sitting between them. There are 13 residues in the CDR3. Per germline, CDR1 GTSNPN and CDR2 SVGIG (reference sequence). In nucleotides, the CDR3 is TGTGCCTGGAGTGTAGGCGGGGCCTACGAGCAGTACTTC. It is translated as CAWSVGGAYEQYF.

This rearrangement joins TRBV30 to TRBJ2-7; D is uncertain. The V end lost 2 bases, the J end lost 5 bases, and 19 bases lay between the germline ends. This CDR3 contains 15 residues. Germline V gene sequence: CDR1 GTSNPN, CDR2 SVGIG (reference sequence). CDR3 residues: CAWSSSPRVTHEQYF. The DNA of the CDR3 is TGTGCCTGGAGTTCAAGCCCCCGGGTGACCCACGAGCAGTACTTC.

The chain joins TRBV19 to TRBJ2-2; no clear D gene. CDR1 is LNHDA, CDR2 SQIVND, per germline (reference sequence). Trimming removed 1 base at V and 7 bases at J, with 4 bases between. The CDR3 consists of 12 residues. CDR3 sequence reads: CASSIVYGELFF. The CDR3 DNA reads TGTGCCAGTAGTATAGTCTACGGGGAGCTGTTTTTT.

This clone was seen only a few times. The chain combines TRBV28 with TRBJ2-6, with a tentative D call TRBD2 (5 bases). Trimming took off 3 bases at V and 0 bases at J, with 12 bases between the two ends. The CDR3 totals 17 residues. Germline V gene lookup returns CDR1 MDHEN and CDR2 SYDVKM. The CDR3 DNA reads TGTGCCAGCAGTTTTTCGAGAGGGAGCTCTGGGGCCAACGTCCTGACTTTC. Protein product: CASSFSRGSSGANVLTF.

The V call is TRBV7-2, the J call TRBJ2-2; 10 nucleotides line up with TRBD2. This CDR3 is built from 18 residues. With 1 base clipped from V and 1 base from J, the junction kept 6 bases outside the gene matches. CDR1 is SGHTA and CDR2 is FQGNSA in the germline V gene. The CDR3 nucleotides are TGTGCCAGCAGCTTAGTTCTAGCGGGGGCCAGGAACACCGGGGAGCTGTTTTTT. This gives the protein CASSLVLAGARNTGELFF.

The chain recombines TRBV7-2 with TRBJ2-7; 13 bases are shared with TRBD2. From germline, CDR1 is SGHTA and CDR2 FQGNSA. After removal of 5 bases from V and 2 bases from J, the junction contained 3 bases not matched to a gene. This CDR3 contains 15 residues. The CDR3 here is CASSTGLAGAYEQYF. The DNA of the CDR3 is TGTGCCAGCAGCACTGGACTAGCGGGGGCCTACGAGCAGTACTTC. The full variable domain, rest sourced from reference TRBV7-2 and TRBJ2-7, is GAGVSQSPSNKVTEKGKDVELRCDPISGHTALYWYRQSLGQGLEFLIYFQGNSAPDKSGLPSDRFSAERTGGSVSTLTIQRTQQEDSAVYLCASSTGLAGAYEQYFGPGTRLTVT.

The chain employs TRBV5-6 and TRBJ2-7; a weak D match, TRBD2 (5 bases). The CDR3 loop spans 14 amino acids. Trimming removed 2 bases at V and 5 bases at J, with 14 bases between. CDR1 and CDR2 (germline): SGHDT, YYEEEE. The CDR3 coding sequence is TGTGCCAGCAGCTTCCCCGGACTGGGGAACGAGCAGTACTTC. Protein product: CASSFPGLGNEQYF. Full variable domain (outside the CDR3, taken from reference TRBV5-6 and TRBJ2-7): DAGVTQSPTHLIKTRGQQVTLRCSPKSGHDTVSWYQQALGQGPQFIFQYYEEEERQRGNFPDRFSGHQFPNYSSELNVNALLLGDSALYLCASSFPGLGNEQYFGPGTRLTVT.

The chain links TRBV19 to TRBJ1-3; D unclear. The CDR3 sequence is 14 residues long. With 10 bases removed from V and 0 bases from J, the gap between germline ends came to 13 bases. The germline V gene has CDR1 LNHDA and CDR2 SQIVND (reference sequence). The CDR3 reads CATQGRLSGNTIYF. CDR3 nucleotides: TGTGCCACCCAAGGGAGACTCTCTGGAAACACCATATATTTT. Variable domain in full (rest from reference TRBV19 and TRBJ1-3): DGGITQSPKYLFRKEGQNVTLSCEQNLNHDAMYWYRQDPGQGLRLIYYSQIVNDFQKGDIAEGYSVSREKKESFPLTVTSAQKNPTAFYLCATQGRLSGNTIYFGEGSWLTVV.

The V and J genes are TRBV6-5 and TRBJ2-5; 9 positions match TRBD2. Unmatched junction bases numbered 3, after V lost 0 bases and J lost 4 bases. In germline, CDR1 is MNHEY, CDR2 SVGAGI. This CDR3 region has 15 residues. The chain's CDR3 is CASSYSRTSAETQYF. CDR3 bases: TGTGCCAGCAGTTACTCGCGGACTAGCGCAGAGACCCAGTACTTC.